These 31 T cell receptor beta chains share one sample of origin, sequenced in a study of beta chain features in type 1 diabetes. The study's findings and limits: Type 1 diabetes patients had moderately but significantly shorter TCRB CDR3s in all four CD4+ subsets.

For these TCRs, the target antigens are not known. TCRB transcripts that were expressed got sequenced, as all of the isolated RNA had been reverse transcribed. Profiling relied on immunoSEQ multiplex PCR, and the TCRdb table lists in-frame clones only, not all of them. The sample consists of hundreds of thousands of clones, 11% to 15% of them appearing once. Specimen: naive CD4+ T cells from blood. The receptors were sampled from a man younger than 35 with type 1 diabetes.

The chain uses TRBV5-1 and TRBJ2-3; D gene uncertain. Germline V lookup: CDR1 SGHRS, CDR2 YFSETQ. This CDR3 comprises 12 residues. V was trimmed by 1 base and J by 4 bases, leaving 4 bases between them. This chain's CDR3 is CASSLPPDTQYF. Here the CDR3 DNA reads TGCGCCAGCAGCTTGCCCCCAGATACGCAGTATTTT.

The gene calls are TRBV30 and TRBJ1-1; weak D call: TRBD1 (5 bases). The germline CDR1 and CDR2 sequences are GTSNPN and SVGIG (reference sequence). The CDR3 totals 12 residues. Trimming took 4 bases from V and 4 from J, leaving 10 bases between them. The CDR3 protein is CAWTGRGTEAFF. CDR3 nucleotides: TGTGCCTGGACAGGGAGGGGCACTGAAGCTTTCTTT.

This clone was detected a few times. V and J are TRBV5-1 and TRBJ2-7; 7 nucleotides match TRBD2. Per germline, CDR1 SGHRS and CDR2 YFSETQ. J gave up 7 bases and V 1 base, and 8 bases lay outside the gene matches. The CDR3 length is 14 residues. CDR3 amino acids: CASSLLAGAREQYF. In DNA, the CDR3 is TGCGCCAGCAGCTTGTTGGCGGGAGCGAGGGAGCAGTACTTC.

This clone turned up a few times. This chain uses TRBV2 with TRBJ2-5, with 11 bases identical to TRBD1. V shed 4 bases and J 0 bases; nucleotides not matched to a gene: 13. The V gene's germline CDR1 is SNHLY and CDR2 FYNNEI. This CDR3 region has 19 residues. In DNA, the CDR3 is TGTGCCAGCAGTGTAAGGGGGACAGGGGGTCTACCCAACCAAGAGACCCAGTACTTC. It yields the protein CASSVRGTGGLPNQETQYF.

The gene calls are TRBV30 and TRBJ1-2; D is perhaps TRBD1 (6 bases). Germline V gene data show CDR1 as GTSNPN and CDR2 as SVGIG (reference sequence). V lost 4 bases to trimming and J lost 7 bases, with 7 bases between them. This CDR3 has 10 amino acids. CDR3 in amino acids: CAWKGGGYTF. In nucleotides, the CDR3 is TGTGCCTGGAAGGGGGGTGGCTACACCTTC.

This clone has more than one count but fewer than ten. The gene calls are TRBV5-4 and TRBJ2-4, with 9 bases that match TRBD1. With 2 bases clipped from V and 5 bases from J, the junction kept 8 bases outside the gene matches. Germline CDR1 reads SGHNT; CDR2 reads YYREEE (reference sequence). The CDR3 has 16 residues. This CDR3 is CASSLYGTGNQNIQYF. The CDR3 DNA reads as TGTGCCAGCAGCTTATATGGGACAGGGAATCAAAACATTCAGTACTTC.

The sample holds a few counts of this clone. V usage is TRBV5-1 and J usage is TRBJ2-3; D might be TRBD1 (5 bases). Germline CDR1 reads SGHRS; CDR2 reads YFSETQ. The length of the CDR3 is 15 residues. The V and J ends lost 2 bases and 4 bases respectively, with 14 bases between them. The chain's CDR3 is CASSFTRGEADTQYF. In DNA, the CDR3 is TGCGCCAGCAGCTTTACAAGGGGTGAGGCAGATACGCAGTATTTT.

This clone was observed a handful of times. This chain connects TRBV9 to TRBJ1-2; TRBD1 agrees at 11 bases. Trimming took 0 bases from V and 4 from J; bases not matched to a gene: 2. The CDR3 has 15 amino acids. CDR1 is SGDLS, CDR2 YYNGEE, per germline. CDR3 in amino acids: CASSVGGTGGYGYTF. The CDR3, as DNA: TGTGCCAGCAGCGTAGGAGGGACAGGGGGCTATGGCTACACCTTC. The whole variable domain, remainder taken from reference TRBV9 and TRBJ1-2, is DSGVTQTPKHLITATGQRVTLRCSPRSGDLSVYWYQQSLDQGLQFLIQYYNGEERAKGNILERFSAQQFPDLHSELNLSSLELGDSALYFCASSVGGTGGYGYTFGSGTRLTVV.

The chain couples TRBV30 to TRBJ2-7; D possibly corresponds to TRBD1 (5 bases). The CDR3 consists of 13 residues. Germline CDR1 is GTSNPN and CDR2 is SVGIG (reference sequence). Trimming left V 5 bases short and J 1 base short, with 12 bases between. The CDR3 region is CAWALTVSYEQYF. CDR3 DNA sequence: TGTGCCTGGGCGCTGACAGTTTCCTACGAGCAGTACTTC.

V and J are TRBV20-1 and TRBJ2-3; no clear D. The V end was cut by 6 bases, the J end by 0 bases, with 4 bases between. CDR1 is DFQATT and CDR2 is SNEGSKA in the germline V gene (reference sequence). The CDR3 sequence is 11 residues long. CDR3 DNA sequence: TGCAGTGCCCTTAGCACAGATACGCAGTATTTT. Amino acids: CSALSTDTQYF.

This clone has a handful of counts. The chain combines TRBV30 with TRBJ2-2; tentatively, D is TRBD1 (7 bases). Germline values: CDR1 GTSNPN, CDR2 SVGIG (reference sequence). There are 13 residues in the CDR3. Trimming pared 3 bases from V and 4 bases from J, leaving 9 bases between. The CDR3 spells CAWRQGGTGELFF. Here the CDR3 DNA reads TGTGCCTGGAGGCAGGGGGGCACCGGGGAGCTGTTTTTT.

V usage is TRBV6-1 and J usage is TRBJ2-4, with D perhaps assigned TRBD1 or TRBD2 (5 bases each). CDR3 length: 15 residues. From germline, CDR1 is MNHNS and CDR2 SASEGT. V lost 5 bases and J lost 0, with 11 bases in between. CDR3 sequence reads: CASSTPGTAKNIQYF. The CDR3, as DNA: TGTGCCAGCAGTACCCCCGGGACAGCCAAAAACATTCAGTACTTC.

This clone came up a few times. The chain recombines TRBV29-1 with TRBJ1-5; TRBD1 matches at 7 bases. With V trimmed by 7 bases and J by 3 bases, 9 bases remained unmatched. The CDR3 runs to 14 residues. Germline V gene sequence: CDR1 SQVTM, CDR2 ANQGSEA. Written as DNA, the CDR3 is TGCAGCGCATCAACAGGGGTCCCCAATCAGCCCCAGCATTTT. Residues: CSASTGVPNQPQHF.

The chain has TRBV30 and TRBJ1-2; no clear D. The CDR3 is made up of 14 amino acids. CDR1 and CDR2 (germline): GTSNPN, SVGIG (reference sequence). Trimming removed 0 bases from V and 3 bases from J, with 11 bases in between. Here the CDR3 reads CAWSVGSVDYGYTF. The CDR3 DNA sequence: TGTGCCTGGAGTGTTGGCAGCGTCGACTATGGCTACACCTTC.

This clone was observed a few times. The chain carries TRBV2 and TRBJ1-4; 9 nucleotides agree with TRBD1. From germline, CDR1 is SNHLY and CDR2 FYNNEI. The CDR3 sequence is 13 residues long. The V gene end was trimmed by 6 bases and the J gene end by 7 bases; junction bases not matched to a gene: 3. The CDR3 spells CASRDRGPEKLFF. CDR3 DNA sequence: TGTGCCAGCAGGGACAGGGGCCCTGAAAAACTGTTTTTT. The variable domain in full, completed from reference TRBV2 and TRBJ1-4, reads EPEVTQTPSHQVTQMGQEVILRCVPISNHLYFYWYRQILGQKVEFLVSFYNNEISEKSEIFDDQFSVERPDGSNFTLKIRSTKLEDSAMYFCASRDRGPEKLFFGSGTQLSVL.

The J gene is TRBJ2-5, the V gene TRBV7-2; the D is unclear. The V and J ends lost 1 base and 5 bases respectively, with 11 bases between them. This CDR3 is 14 amino acids long. Germline CDR1 SGHTA, CDR2 FQGNSA. The CDR3 bases are TGTGCCAGCAGCTTAGTCCCTAGTAAGGAGACCCAGTACTTC. It specifies CASSLVPSKETQYF.

The chain couples TRBV28 to TRBJ2-7; D not resolved. This CDR3 has 10 residues. The ends were cut back, 5 bases at V and 5 bases at J, with 4 bases in the middle. Germline values: CDR1 MDHEN, CDR2 SYDVKM. The CDR3 is CASSVNEQYF. In DNA form, the CDR3 reads TGTGCCAGCAGTGTTAACGAGCAGTACTTC.

The sample holds a few counts of this clone. The gene calls are TRBV7-2 and TRBJ2-7, with D possibly matching TRBD2 (5 bases). The V end lost 6 bases, the J end lost 4 bases, and 13 bases lay between the germline ends. In germline, CDR1 is SGHTA, CDR2 FQGNSA. This CDR3 has 13 amino acids. CDR3 DNA sequence: TGTGCCAGCAGTCTGACTACCGGATACGAGCAGTACTTC. It yields the protein CASSLTTGYEQYF. The whole variable domain, remainder taken from reference TRBV7-2 and TRBJ2-7, is GAGVSQSPSNKVTEKGKDVELRCDPISGHTALYWYRQSLGQGLEFLIYFQGNSAPDKSGLPSDRFSAERTGGSVSTLTIQRTQQEDSAVYLCASSLTTGYEQYFGPGTRLTVT.

The rearrangement links TRBV4-1 to TRBJ2-3; D is unresolved. Trimming left V 1 base short and J 2 bases short, with 7 bases between. The CDR3 covers 14 residues. The V gene's germline CDR1 is MGHRA and CDR2 YSYEKL. The CDR3 sequence: CASSQVMVTDTQYF. CDR3 DNA: TGCGCCAGCAGCCAAGTGATGGTCACAGATACGCAGTATTTT.

The chain combines TRBV18 with TRBJ2-6; tentatively, D is TRBD2 (5 bases). The CDR3 runs to 16 residues. Germline CDR1 KGHSH, CDR2 LQKENI. Trimming cost V 6 bases and J 0 bases, with 12 bases left between them. The CDR3 is CASSHPGLSGANVLTF. DNA of the CDR3: TGTGCCAGCTCCCATCCCGGACTCTCTGGGGCCAACGTCCTGACTTTC.

This clone was counted only a few times. V usage is TRBV9 and J usage is TRBJ2-1; 8 bases line up with TRBD2. With 0 bases clipped from V and 3 bases from J, the junction kept 14 bases outside the gene matches. The CDR3 is 19 amino acids. The V gene's germline CDR1 is SGDLS and CDR2 YYNGEE. CDR3 bases: TGTGCCAGCAGCGTAGCTACCCTGGGCAGCGGGAGTGTCTACAATGAGCAGTTCTTC. Its translation is CASSVATLGSGSVYNEQFF.

This clone was seen a few times. CDR3 amino acids: CASSFRRAGDTEAFF. CDR3 bases: TGCGCCAGCAGCTTCCGTCGGGCGGGGGACACTGAAGCTTTCTTT. The chain recombines TRBV4-1 with TRBJ1-1; tentative D call: TRBD1 (5 bases). From germline, CDR1 is MGHRA and CDR2 YSYEKL. The CDR3 spans 15 residues. With 5 bases removed from V and 3 bases from J, the gap between germline ends came to 16 bases.

This chain joins TRBV7-9 and TRBJ1-2, with D perhaps matching TRBD1 (5 bases). Per the germline V gene, CDR1 is SEHNR and CDR2 is FQNEAQ (reference sequence). The V and J ends lost 6 bases and 6 bases respectively, with 14 bases between them. The CDR3 contains 13 residues. CDR3 nucleotides: TGTGCCAGCAGAAAAGCCATAGGGGATGGCTACACCTTC. Translation: CASRKAIGDGYTF.

For the CDR3, the DNA is TGCAGCGTTTCCTCGGTGGGCAGGGGGTTCCAAGAGACCCAGTACTTC. As protein: CSVSSVGRGFQETQYF. The rearrangement joins TRBV29-1 to TRBJ2-5; 7 bases are shared with TRBD1. V was clipped by 5 bases and J by 1 base; unmatched bases: 13. The CDR3 has 16 amino acids. Germline assignment: CDR1 SQVTM and CDR2 ANQGSEA.

The chain combines TRBV7-2 with TRBJ2-2, with D maybe TRBD2 (6 bases). The CDR3 totals 14 residues. Trimming left V 5 bases short and J 6 bases short, with 13 bases between. The germline CDR1 and CDR2 sequences are SGHTA and FQGNSA. CDR3 in amino acids: CASSPLTSSGELFF. Written as DNA, the CDR3 is TGTGCCAGCAGCCCCCTGACTAGTTCCGGGGAGCTGTTTTTT. Full variable domain (outside the CDR3, taken from reference TRBV7-2 and TRBJ2-2): GAGVSQSPSNKVTEKGKDVELRCDPISGHTALYWYRQSLGQGLEFLIYFQGNSAPDKSGLPSDRFSAERTGGSVSTLTIQRTQQEDSAVYLCASSPLTSSGELFFGEGSRLTVL.

The CDR3 here is CASSVRGDQPQHF. The CDR3 nucleotides are TGTGCCAGCAGTGTCAGGGGTGATCAGCCCCAGCATTTT. The rearrangement links TRBV2 to TRBJ1-5; weak D call: TRBD1 (6 bases). Germline V gene lookup returns CDR1 SNHLY and CDR2 FYNNEI. The CDR3 is 13 residues long. Trimming pared 4 bases from V and 5 bases from J, leaving 9 bases between.

This clone was observed a few times. The chain has TRBV29-1 and TRBJ2-5; no clear D gene. The end of the DNA is better explained by TRBJ2-7, so the J call may be wrong. Germline values: CDR1 SQVTM, CDR2 ANQGSEA. The CDR3 runs 13 residues. In DNA form, the CDR3 reads TGCAGCGTTGGAGGCGCCTCTCCCTACGAGCAGTACTTC. The encoded protein is CSVGGASPYEQYF.

The CDR3, as DNA: TGTGCCAGCAGTTTAAGCGGAATAAGTGAGACCCAGTACTTC. Amino acids: CASSLSGISETQYF. The chain has TRBV27 and TRBJ2-5; TRBD2 might be the D (5 bases). The CDR3 totals 14 residues. V lost 2 bases to trimming and J lost 5 bases, with 12 bases between them. Germline assignment: CDR1 MNHEY and CDR2 SMNVEV (reference sequence).

This clone has just a few counts. V is TRBV5-1 and J is TRBJ1-1; 8 bases align to TRBD1. The CDR3 loop spans 14 amino acids. Losses at the gene ends were 4 bases for V and 2 bases for J; bases not matched to a gene: 4. Per the germline V gene, CDR1 is SGHRS and CDR2 is YFSETQ. This CDR3 is CASSPDRGNTEAFF. CDR3 nucleotide sequence: TGCGCCAGCAGCCCCGACAGGGGTAACACTGAAGCTTTCTTT. Combining the CDR3 with reference TRBV5-1 and TRBJ1-1 gives the whole variable domain KAGVTQTPRYLIKTRGQQVTLSCSPISGHRSVSWYQQTPGQGLQFLFEYFSETQRNKGNFPGRFSGRQFSNSRSEMNVSTLELGDSALYLCASSPDRGNTEAFFGQGTRLTVV.

In this sample, this clone turned up a few times. The chain has TRBV27 and TRBJ2-7, with 11 bases that match TRBD1. V gave up 6 bases and J gave up 4 bases; unmatched junction bases: 11. CDR3 length: 16 amino acids. The germline gives CDR1 MNHEY, CDR2 SMNVEV (reference sequence). The CDR3: CASRRGTGGGDYEQYF. The CDR3 bases are TGTGCCAGCAGAAGAGGGACAGGGGGGGGCGATTACGAGCAGTACTTC.

This clone was counted between two and nine times. The rearrangement joins TRBV6-5 to TRBJ2-7; D unclear. The CDR3 runs 14 residues. Germline CDR1 reads MNHEY; CDR2 reads SVGAGI. Trimming stripped 6 bases from V and 0 bases from J, with 12 bases between. The CDR3 DNA follows: TGTGCCAGCAGATCAGACTTCTACTCCTACGAGCAGTACTTC. It specifies CASRSDFYSYEQYF.